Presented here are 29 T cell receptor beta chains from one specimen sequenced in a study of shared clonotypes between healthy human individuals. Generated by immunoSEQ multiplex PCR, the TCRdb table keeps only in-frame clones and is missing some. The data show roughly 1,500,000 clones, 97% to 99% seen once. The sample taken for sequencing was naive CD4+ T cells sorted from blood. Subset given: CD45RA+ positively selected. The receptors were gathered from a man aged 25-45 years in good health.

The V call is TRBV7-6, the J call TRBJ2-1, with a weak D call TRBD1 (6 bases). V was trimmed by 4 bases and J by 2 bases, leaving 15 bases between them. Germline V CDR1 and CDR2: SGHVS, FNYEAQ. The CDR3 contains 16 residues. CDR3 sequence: CASSSLQGRAYNEQFF. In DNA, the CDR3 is TGTGCCAGCAGCTCCTTACAGGGTCGGGCCTACAATGAGCAGTTCTTC.

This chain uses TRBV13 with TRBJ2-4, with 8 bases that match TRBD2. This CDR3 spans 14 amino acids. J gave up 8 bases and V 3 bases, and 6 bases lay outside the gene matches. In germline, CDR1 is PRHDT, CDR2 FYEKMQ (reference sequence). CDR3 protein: CASSFSGIGHIQYF. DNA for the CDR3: TGTGCCAGCAGCTTTAGCGGGATCGGTCACATTCAGTACTTC.

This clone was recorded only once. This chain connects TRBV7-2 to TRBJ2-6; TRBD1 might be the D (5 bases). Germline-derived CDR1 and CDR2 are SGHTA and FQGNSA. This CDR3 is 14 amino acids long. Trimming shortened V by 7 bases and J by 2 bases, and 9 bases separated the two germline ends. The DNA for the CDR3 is TGTGCCAGCAACCGCAGGGCTGGGGCCAACGTCCTGACTTTC. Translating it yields CASNRRAGANVLTF.

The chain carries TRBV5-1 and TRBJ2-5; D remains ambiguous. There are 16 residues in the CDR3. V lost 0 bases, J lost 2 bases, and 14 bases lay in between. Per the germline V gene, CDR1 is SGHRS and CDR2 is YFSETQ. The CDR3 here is CASSLVAMYGQETQYF. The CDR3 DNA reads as TGCGCCAGCAGCTTGGTGGCGATGTATGGGCAAGAGACCCAGTACTTC.

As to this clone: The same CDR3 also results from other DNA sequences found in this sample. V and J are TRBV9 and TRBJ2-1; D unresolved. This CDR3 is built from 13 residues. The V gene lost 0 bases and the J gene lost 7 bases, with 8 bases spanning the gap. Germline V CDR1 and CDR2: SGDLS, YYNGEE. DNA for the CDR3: TGTGCCAGCAGCGTAGGAGGTGTGAATGAGCAGTTCTTC. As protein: CASSVGGVNEQFF. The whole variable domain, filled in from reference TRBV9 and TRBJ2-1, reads DSGVTQTPKHLITATGQRVTLRCSPRSGDLSVYWYQQSLDQGLQFLIQYYNGEERAKGNILERFSAQQFPDLHSELNLSSLELGDSALYFCASSVGGVNEQFFGPGTRLTVL.

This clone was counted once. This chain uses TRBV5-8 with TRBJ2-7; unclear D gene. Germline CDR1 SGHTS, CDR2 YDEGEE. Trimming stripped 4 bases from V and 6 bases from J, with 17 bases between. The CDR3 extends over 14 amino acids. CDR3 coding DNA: TGTGCCAGCAGCCGAGACTCCGCAAGAGGCGAGCAGTACTTC. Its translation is CASSRDSARGEQYF.

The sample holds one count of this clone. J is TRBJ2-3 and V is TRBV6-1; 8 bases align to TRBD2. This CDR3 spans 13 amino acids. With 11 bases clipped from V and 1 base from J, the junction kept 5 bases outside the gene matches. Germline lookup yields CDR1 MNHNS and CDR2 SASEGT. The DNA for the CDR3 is TGTGCCGGAATACTAGCGGGCACAGATACGCAGTATTTT. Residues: CAGILAGTDTQYF.

CDR3 coding DNA: TGTGCCAGCAGTTACTCGGATGTGGGCCAAGAGACCCAGTACTTC. Translating gives CASSYSDVGQETQYF. The chain joins TRBV6-5 to TRBJ2-5; D is undetermined. The germline V and J ends were trimmed by 0 bases and 1 base, with 9 bases remaining between them. The length of the CDR3 is 15 residues. CDR1 and CDR2 from the germline V gene are MNHEY and SVGAGI.

CDR3: CASSLFGARGKNTEAFF. The CDR3 region has the DNA TGTGCCAGCAGCTTATTCGGGGCCAGGGGAAAAAACACTGAAGCTTTCTTT. The chain combines TRBV11-2 with TRBJ1-1; possible D gene TRBD1, 6 bases. The V and J ends lost 2 bases and 2 bases respectively, with 18 bases between them. Germline loops: CDR1 SGHAT, CDR2 FQNNGV. This CDR3 has 17 amino acids. Variable domain in full (rest from reference TRBV11-2 and TRBJ1-1): EAGVAQSPRYKIIEKRQSVAFWCNPISGHATLYWYQQILGQGPKLLIQFQNNGVVDDSQLPKDRFSAERLKGVDSTLKIQPAKLEDSAVYLCASSLFGARGKNTEAFFGQGTRLTVV.

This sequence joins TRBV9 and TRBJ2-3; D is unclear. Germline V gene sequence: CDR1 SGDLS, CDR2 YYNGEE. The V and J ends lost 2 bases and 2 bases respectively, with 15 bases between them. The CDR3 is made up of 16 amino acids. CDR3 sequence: CASSVHPRLDTDTQYF. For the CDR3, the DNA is TGTGCCAGCAGCGTCCATCCGAGGCTGGACACAGATACGCAGTATTTT.

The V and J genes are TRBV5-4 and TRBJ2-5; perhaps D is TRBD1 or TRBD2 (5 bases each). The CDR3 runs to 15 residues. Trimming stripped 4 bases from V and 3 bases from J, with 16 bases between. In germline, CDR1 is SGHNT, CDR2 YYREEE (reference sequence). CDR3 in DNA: TGTGCCAGCAGCCATCGTCAGGGACCCAAAGAGACCCAGTACTTC. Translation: CASSHRQGPKETQYF.

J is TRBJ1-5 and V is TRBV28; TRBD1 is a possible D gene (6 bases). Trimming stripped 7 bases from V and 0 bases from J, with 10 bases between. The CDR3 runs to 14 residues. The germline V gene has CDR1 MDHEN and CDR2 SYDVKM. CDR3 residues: CASNGGRSNQPQHF. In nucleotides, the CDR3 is TGTGCCAGCAATGGGGGCCGTAGCAATCAGCCCCAGCATTTT.

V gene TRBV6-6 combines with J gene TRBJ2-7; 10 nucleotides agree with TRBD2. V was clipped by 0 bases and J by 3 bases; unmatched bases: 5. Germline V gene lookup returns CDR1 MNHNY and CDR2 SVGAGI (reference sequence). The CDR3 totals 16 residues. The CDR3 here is CASSYSRTSGNYEQYF. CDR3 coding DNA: TGTGCCAGCAGTTACTCGCGAACTAGCGGGAACTACGAGCAGTACTTC.

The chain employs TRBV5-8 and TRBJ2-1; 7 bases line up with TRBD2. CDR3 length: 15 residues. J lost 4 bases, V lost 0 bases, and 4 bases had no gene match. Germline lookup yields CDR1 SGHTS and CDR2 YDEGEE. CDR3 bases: TGTGCCAGCAGCTTGGGGACTAGGACATACAATGAGCAGTTCTTC. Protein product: CASSLGTRTYNEQFF.

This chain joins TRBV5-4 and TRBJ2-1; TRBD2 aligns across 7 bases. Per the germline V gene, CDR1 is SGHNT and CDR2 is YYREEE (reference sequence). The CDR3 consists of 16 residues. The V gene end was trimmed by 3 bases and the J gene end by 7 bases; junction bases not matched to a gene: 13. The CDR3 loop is CASSYKGSGKANEQFF. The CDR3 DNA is TGTGCCAGCAGCTACAAGGGAAGCGGGAAGGCAAATGAGCAGTTCTTC.

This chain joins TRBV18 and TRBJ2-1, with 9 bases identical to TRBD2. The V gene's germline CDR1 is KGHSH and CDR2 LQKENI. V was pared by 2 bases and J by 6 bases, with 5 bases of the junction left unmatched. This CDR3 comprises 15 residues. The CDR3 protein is CASSPLAGVPNEQFF. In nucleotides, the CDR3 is TGTGCCAGCTCACCATTAGCGGGAGTTCCCAATGAGCAGTTCTTC.

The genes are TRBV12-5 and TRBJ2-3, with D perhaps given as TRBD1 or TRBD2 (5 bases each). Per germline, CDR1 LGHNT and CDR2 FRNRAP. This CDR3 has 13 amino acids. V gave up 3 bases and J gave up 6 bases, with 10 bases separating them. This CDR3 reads CASGFSGTDTQYF. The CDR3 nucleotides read TGTGCTAGTGGTTTTTCAGGGACGGATACGCAGTATTTT.

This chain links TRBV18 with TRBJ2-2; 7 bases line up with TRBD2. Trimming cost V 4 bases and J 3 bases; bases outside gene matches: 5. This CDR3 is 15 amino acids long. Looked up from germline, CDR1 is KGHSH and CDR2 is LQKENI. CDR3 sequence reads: CASSRLSGDTGELFF. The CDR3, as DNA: TGTGCCAGCTCACGGCTAAGCGGGGACACCGGGGAGCTGTTTTTT.

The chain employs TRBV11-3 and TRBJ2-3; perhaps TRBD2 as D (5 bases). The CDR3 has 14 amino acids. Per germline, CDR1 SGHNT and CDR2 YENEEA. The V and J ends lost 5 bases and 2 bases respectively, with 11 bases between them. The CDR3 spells CASSLGENTDTQYF. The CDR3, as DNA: TGTGCCAGCAGCCTTGGGGAGAACACAGATACGCAGTATTTT.

The CDR3 sequence: CASSVGDVSYEQYF. The CDR3 DNA reads TGTGCCAGCAGCGTAGGGGACGTTTCCTACGAGCAGTACTTC. This chain joins TRBV9 and TRBJ2-7, with D possibly called TRBD1 or TRBD2 (5 bases each). The V end was cut by 0 bases, the J end by 1 base, with 8 bases between. CDR3 size: 14 residues. In germline, CDR1 is SGDLS, CDR2 YYNGEE.

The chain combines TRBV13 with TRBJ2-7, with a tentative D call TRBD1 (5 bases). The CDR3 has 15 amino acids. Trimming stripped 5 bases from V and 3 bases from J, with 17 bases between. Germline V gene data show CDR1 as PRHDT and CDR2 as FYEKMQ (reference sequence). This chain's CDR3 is CASSPRVQGIYEQYF. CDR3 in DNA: TGTGCCAGCAGCCCTAGGGTCCAGGGTATCTACGAGCAGTACTTC.

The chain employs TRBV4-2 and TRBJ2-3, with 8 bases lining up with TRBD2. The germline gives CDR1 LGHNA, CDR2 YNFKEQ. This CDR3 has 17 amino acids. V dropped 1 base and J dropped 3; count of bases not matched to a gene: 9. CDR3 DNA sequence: TGTGCCAGCAGCCAAGTTGGTTCGGGAGGGGAGACAGATACGCAGTATTTT. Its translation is CASSQVGSGGETDTQYF.

DNA for the CDR3: TGCGCCAGCAGCCGATCAGGGGAGACCCAGTACTTC. Translation gives CASSRSGETQYF. V gene TRBV4-1 combines with J gene TRBJ2-5, with a tentative D call TRBD1 (5 bases). CDR1 and CDR2 (germline): MGHRA, YSYEKL. Trimming stripped 4 bases from V and 5 bases from J, with 8 bases between. This CDR3 region has 12 residues.

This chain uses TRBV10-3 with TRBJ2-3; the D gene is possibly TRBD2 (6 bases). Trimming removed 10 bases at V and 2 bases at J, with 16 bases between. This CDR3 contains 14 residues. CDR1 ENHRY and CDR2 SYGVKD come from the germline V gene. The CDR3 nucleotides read TGTGCCACCGGTAGCGGTCCTCTCACAGATACGCAGTATTTT. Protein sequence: CATGSGPLTDTQYF.

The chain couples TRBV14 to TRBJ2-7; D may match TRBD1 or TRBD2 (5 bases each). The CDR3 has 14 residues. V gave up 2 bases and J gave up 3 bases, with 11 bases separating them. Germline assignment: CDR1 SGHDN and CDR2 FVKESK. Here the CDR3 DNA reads TGTGCCAGCAGCCAACGGGGCTCGGGCTACGAGCAGTACTTC. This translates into CASSQRGSGYEQYF.

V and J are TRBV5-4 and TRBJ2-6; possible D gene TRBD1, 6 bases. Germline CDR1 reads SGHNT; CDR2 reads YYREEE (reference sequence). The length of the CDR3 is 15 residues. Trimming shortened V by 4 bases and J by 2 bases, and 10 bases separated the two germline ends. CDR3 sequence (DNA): TGTGCCAGCAGCCCACAGGGTCCTGGGGCCAACGTCCTGACTTTC. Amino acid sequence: CASSPQGPGANVLTF.

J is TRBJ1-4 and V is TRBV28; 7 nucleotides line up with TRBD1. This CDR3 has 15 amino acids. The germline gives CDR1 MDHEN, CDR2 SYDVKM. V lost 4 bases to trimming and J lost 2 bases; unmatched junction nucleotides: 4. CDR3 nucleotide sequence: TGTGCCAGCAGTTCTACAGGGGTGACTAATGAAAAACTGTTTTTT. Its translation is CASSSTGVTNEKLFF.

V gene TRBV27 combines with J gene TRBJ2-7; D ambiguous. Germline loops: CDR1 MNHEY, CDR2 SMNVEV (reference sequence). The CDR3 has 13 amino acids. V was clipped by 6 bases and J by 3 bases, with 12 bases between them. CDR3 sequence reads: CASSPPPYYEQYF. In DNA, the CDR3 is TGTGCCAGCAGCCCACCCCCATACTACGAGCAGTACTTC.

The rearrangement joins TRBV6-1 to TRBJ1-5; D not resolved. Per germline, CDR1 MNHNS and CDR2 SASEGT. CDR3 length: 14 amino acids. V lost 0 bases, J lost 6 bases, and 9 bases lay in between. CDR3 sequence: CASSEALPPQPQHF. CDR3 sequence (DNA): TGTGCCAGCAGTGAAGCTCTGCCACCTCAGCCCCAGCATTTT.